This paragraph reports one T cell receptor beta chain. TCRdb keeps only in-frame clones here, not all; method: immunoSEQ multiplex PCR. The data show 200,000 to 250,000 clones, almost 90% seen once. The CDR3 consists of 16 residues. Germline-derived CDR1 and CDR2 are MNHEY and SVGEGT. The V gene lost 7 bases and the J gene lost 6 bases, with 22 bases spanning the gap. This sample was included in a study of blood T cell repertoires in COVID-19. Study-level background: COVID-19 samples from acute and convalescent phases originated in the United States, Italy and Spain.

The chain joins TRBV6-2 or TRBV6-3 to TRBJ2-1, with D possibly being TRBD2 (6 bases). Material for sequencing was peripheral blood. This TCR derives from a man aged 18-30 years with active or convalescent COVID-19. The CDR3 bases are TGTGCCAGCATCCCCCGGTACGGGGGAGCGCCCAATGAGCAGTTCTTC. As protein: CASIPRYGGAPNEQFF.